This is a list of T cell receptor beta chains from one sample in a study of regulatory T cells in long-lasting Graves disease. TCRdb re-called the multiplex PCR reads with MiXCR, one entry per CDR3 protein. The sample comprises some 490,000 distinct CDR3 sequences, 12% of which are singletons, and roughly 8.9% rests with the top ten. These data were also filed under a second study, of T cells in Graves' hyperthyroidism and ophthalmopathy.

The sample consisted of peripheral blood mononuclear cells (PBMCs), taken at new diagnosis, from a patient treated with antithyroid drugs. The receptors come from a young woman with Graves disease. Each CDR3 is given without its conserved first and last residue.

v_call: TRBV28; j_call: TRBJ1-3; cdr3_aa: ASSSDRGGNTIY
v_call: TRBV10-3; j_call: TRBJ2-5; cdr3_aa: AISEGKGLAGVETQY
v_call: TRBV28; j_call: TRBJ1-4; cdr3_aa: ASTPGGTGKRKLF
v_call: TRBV2; j_call: TRBJ1-1; cdr3_aa: ASTDGGNTEAF
v_call: TRBV6-9; j_call: TRBJ2-6; cdr3_aa: ASSLRLAGANSGANVLT
v_call: TRBV28; j_call: TRBJ1-1; cdr3_aa: ASSLWVRSNTEAF
v_call: TRBV20-1; j_call: TRBJ2-7; cdr3_aa: SARYRAGTRRYEQY
v_call: TRBV19; j_call: TRBJ2-1; cdr3_aa: ASSMRLAYSNEQF
v_call: TRBV3-1; j_call: TRBJ1-1; cdr3_aa: ASSLIQGNEAF
v_call: TRBV11-2; j_call: TRBJ2-7; cdr3_aa: ASSLDRGRVYEQY
v_call: TRBV7-9; j_call: TRBJ1-2; cdr3_aa: ASSLRTGGHGYT
v_call: TRBV11-2; j_call: TRBJ2-5; cdr3_aa: ASRRGSRETQY
v_call: TRBV20-1; j_call: TRBJ1-2; cdr3_aa: SARVENYGYT
v_call: TRBV28; j_call: TRBJ2-4; cdr3_aa: ASSTKNIQY
v_call: TRBV6-2/TRBV6-3; j_call: TRBJ2-7; cdr3_aa: ASRGDGAYEQY
v_call: TRBV12-3/TRBV12-4; j_call: TRBJ1-4; cdr3_aa: ASSTRRGQNNEKLF
v_call: TRBV2; j_call: TRBJ2-5; cdr3_aa: ASSEIPGRQETQY
v_call: TRBV20-1; j_call: TRBJ2-1; cdr3_aa: SARDSQGSYNEQF
v_call: TRBV28; j_call: TRBJ2-5; cdr3_aa: ASSFAGGPWETQY
v_call: TRBV27; j_call: TRBJ2-7; cdr3_aa: ASSNRGFYEQY
v_call: TRBV2; j_call: TRBJ2-1; cdr3_aa: ATSPGTDSYNEQF
v_call: TRBV27; j_call: TRBJ2-1; cdr3_aa: ASSEAGGWNEQF
v_call: TRBV12-3/TRBV12-4; j_call: TRBJ2-3; cdr3_aa: ASTPGRNRAADTQY
v_call: TRBV2; j_call: TRBJ1-6; cdr3_aa: ASSQTGLSSPLH
v_call: TRBV20-1; j_call: TRBJ1-1; cdr3_aa: SAPDRVGNTEAF
v_call: TRBV27; j_call: TRBJ2-7; cdr3_aa: ASSLSGQGWEQY
v_call: TRBV12-3/TRBV12-4; j_call: TRBJ2-1; cdr3_aa: ASSPRTGYYNEQF
v_call: TRBV29-1; j_call: TRBJ2-5; cdr3_aa: SGRQGETQY
v_call: TRBV5-8; j_call: TRBJ1-2; cdr3_aa: ASSWGTDSFYGYT
v_call: TRBV6-1; j_call: TRBJ1-5; cdr3_aa: ASSLSPYRPQH
v_call: TRBV3-1; j_call: TRBJ2-1; cdr3_aa: ASSQVPSGRETNEQF
v_call: TRBV2; j_call: TRBJ2-1; cdr3_aa: ASSVTGGPYNEQF
v_call: TRBV28; j_call: TRBJ2-7; cdr3_aa: ASGDYSSYEQY